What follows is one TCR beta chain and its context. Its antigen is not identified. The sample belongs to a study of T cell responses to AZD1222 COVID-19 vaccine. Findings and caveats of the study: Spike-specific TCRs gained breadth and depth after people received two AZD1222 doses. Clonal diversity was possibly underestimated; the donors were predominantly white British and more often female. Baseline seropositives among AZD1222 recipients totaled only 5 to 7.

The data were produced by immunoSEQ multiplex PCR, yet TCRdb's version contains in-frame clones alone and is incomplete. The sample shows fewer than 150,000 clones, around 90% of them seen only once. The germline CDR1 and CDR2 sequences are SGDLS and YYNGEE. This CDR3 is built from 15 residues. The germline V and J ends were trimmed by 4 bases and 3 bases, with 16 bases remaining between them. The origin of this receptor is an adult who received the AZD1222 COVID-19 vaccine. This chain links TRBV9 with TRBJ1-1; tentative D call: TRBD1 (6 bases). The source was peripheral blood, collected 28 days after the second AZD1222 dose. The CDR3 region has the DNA TGTGCCAGCAGCATCGGGACAAGTCTCGACACTGAAGCTTTCTTT. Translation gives CASSIGTSLDTEAFF. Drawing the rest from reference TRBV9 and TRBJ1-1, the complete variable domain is DSGVTQTPKHLITATGQRVTLRCSPRSGDLSVYWYQQSLDQGLQFLIQYYNGEERAKGNILERFSAQQFPDLHSELNLSSLELGDSALYFCASSIGTSLDTEAFFGQGTRLTVV.